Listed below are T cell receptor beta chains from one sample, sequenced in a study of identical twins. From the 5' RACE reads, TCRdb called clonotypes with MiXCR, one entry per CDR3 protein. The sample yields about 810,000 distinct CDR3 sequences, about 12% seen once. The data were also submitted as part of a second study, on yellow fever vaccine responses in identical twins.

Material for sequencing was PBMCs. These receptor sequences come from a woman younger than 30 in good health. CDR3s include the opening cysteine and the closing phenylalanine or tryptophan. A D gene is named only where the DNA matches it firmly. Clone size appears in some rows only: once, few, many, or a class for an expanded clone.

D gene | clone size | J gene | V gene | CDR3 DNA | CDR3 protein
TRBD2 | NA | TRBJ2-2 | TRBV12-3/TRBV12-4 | TGTGCCAGCAGTCCCCGGACTAGCCCTCTGAACACCGGGGAGCTGTTTTTT | CASSPRTSPLNTGELFF
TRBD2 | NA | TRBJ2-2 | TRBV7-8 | TGTGCCAGCAGCTTCACTAGCGGGGGTCTTACCGGGGAGCTGTTTTTT | CASSFTSGGLTGELFF
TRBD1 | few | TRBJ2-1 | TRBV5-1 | TGCGCCAGCAGCGAGGCAGGGGGCAAGTACAATGAGCAGTTCTTC | CASSEAGGKYNEQFF
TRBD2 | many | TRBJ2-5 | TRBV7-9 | TGTGCCAGCAGCTACGGACTAGCGGGGGTGCAAGGGACCCAGTACTTC | CASSYGLAGVQGTQYF
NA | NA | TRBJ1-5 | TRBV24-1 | TGTGCCACCAGTGAAAATGGGGTTCTGGCCCAGCATTTT | CATSENGVLAQHF
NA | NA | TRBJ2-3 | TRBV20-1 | TGCAGTGCTAGGGGCCCCGGGGGCACAGATACGCAGTATTTT | CSARGPGGTDTQYF
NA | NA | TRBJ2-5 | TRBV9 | TGTGCCAGCAGCGTACGGGGACAAGGGGGAGAGACCCAGTACTTC | CASSVRGQGGETQYF
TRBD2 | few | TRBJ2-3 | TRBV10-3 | TGTGCCATCGGCGGGGGTAGCACAGATACGCAGTATTTT | CAIGGGSTDTQYF
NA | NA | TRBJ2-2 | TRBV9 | TGTGCCAGCAGCGAACGGGACGGAAGCACCGGGGAGCTGTTTTTT | CASSERDGSTGELFF
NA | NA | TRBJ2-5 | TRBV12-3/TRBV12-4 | TGTGCCAGCAGTTTAACGGGGACCCAAGAGACCCAGTACTTC | CASSLTGTQETQYF
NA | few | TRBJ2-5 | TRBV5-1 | TGCGCCAGCAGCCTGGGCGGGACTGAAGAGACCCAGTACTTC | CASSLGGTEETQYF
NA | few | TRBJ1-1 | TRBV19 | TGTGCCAGTAGTATAGACCGCAGCGGAGGGATCACTGAAGCTTTCTTT | CASSIDRSGGITEAFF
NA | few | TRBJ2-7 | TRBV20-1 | TGCAGTGCTAGTTTTCGTGACTATCCCTCCTACGAGCAGTACTTC | CSASFRDYPSYEQYF
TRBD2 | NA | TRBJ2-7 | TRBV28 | TGTGCCAGCAGTTTCCACACTAGCGGGAGTTGGAACGAGCAGTACTTC | CASSFHTSGSWNEQYF
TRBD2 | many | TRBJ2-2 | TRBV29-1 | TGCAGCGCGGGGGGGAACACCGGGGAGCTGTTTTTT | CSAGGNTGELFF
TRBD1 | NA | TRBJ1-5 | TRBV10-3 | TGTGCCATCAGTGAACAGGGGTTGGATCAGCCCCAGCATTTT | CAISEQGLDQPQHF
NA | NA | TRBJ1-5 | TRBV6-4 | TGTGCCAGAAACAGGGCTAGGGGCAATCAGCCCCAGCATTTT | CARNRARGNQPQHF
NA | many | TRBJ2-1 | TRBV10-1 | TGTGCCAGCAGCCATAACAATGAGCAGTTCTTC | CASSHNNEQFF
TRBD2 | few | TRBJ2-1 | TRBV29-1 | TGCAGCGTTGATTCTAGCGGGAGGCATGAGCAGTTCTTC | CSVDSSGRHEQFF
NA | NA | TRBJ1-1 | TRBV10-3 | TGTGCCATCAGTGATTACGGGGGGCGTGAGACTGAAGCTTTCTTT | CAISDYGGRETEAFF
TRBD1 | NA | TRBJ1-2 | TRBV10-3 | TGTGCCATCAGGCAAGGCGGGACAGGGGATGGCTACACCTTC | CAIRQGGTGDGYTF
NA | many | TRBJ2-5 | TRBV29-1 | TGCAGCGTCCCCCCCAGGGGGGGAGAGACCCAGTACTTC | CSVPPRGGETQYF
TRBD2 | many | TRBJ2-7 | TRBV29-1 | TGCAGCGTTTCTAGCGGGAGGGCCCCATCCTACGAGCAGTACTTC | CSVSSGRAPSYEQYF
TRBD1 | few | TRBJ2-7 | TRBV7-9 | TGTGCCAGCAGCGGAGACAGGGGGTATTACGAGCAGTACTTC | CASSGDRGYYEQYF
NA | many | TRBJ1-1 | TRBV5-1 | TGCGCCAGCAGCTTGGGACAGCTGATGAACACTGAAGCTTTCTTT | CASSLGQLMNTEAFF
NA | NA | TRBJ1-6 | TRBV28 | TGTGCCAGCAGCCCAATTAGTAATCGTTCACCCCTCCACTTT | CASSPISNRSPLHF
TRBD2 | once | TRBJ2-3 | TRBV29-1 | TGCAGCGTCTCTCGACTAGCGGGAGAGGTCACAGATACGCAGTATTTT | CSVSRLAGEVTDTQYF
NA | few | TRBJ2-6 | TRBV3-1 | TGTGCCAGCAGCCCGGTTAACAGGGTCTCTGGGGCCAACGTCCTGACTTTC | CASSPVNRVSGANVLTF
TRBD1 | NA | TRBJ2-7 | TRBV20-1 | TGCAGTGCTAGAGATGACAGGGACTACGAGCAGTACTTC | CSARDDRDYEQYF
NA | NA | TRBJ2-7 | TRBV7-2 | TGTGCCAGCAGCTTAGGGCAGGGGAAGACCTACGAGCAGTACTTC | CASSLGQGKTYEQYF
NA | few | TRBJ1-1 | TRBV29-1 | TGCAGCGTTGTGCGGGTGAACACTGAAGCTTTCTTT | CSVVRVNTEAFF
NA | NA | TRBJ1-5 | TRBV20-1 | TGCAGTGCTCCGAGCCTCGGCGGTTCGTATAGCAATCAGCCCCAGCATTTT | CSAPSLGGSYSNQPQHF
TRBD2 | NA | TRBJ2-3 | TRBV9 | TGTGCCAGCAGCGGGACCGGGACTAGCGGCACAGATACGCAGTATTTT | CASSGTGTSGTDTQYF
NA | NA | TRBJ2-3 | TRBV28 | TGTGCCAGCAGTTTTCCCTCGCTAAGCACAGATACGCAGTATTTT | CASSFPSLSTDTQYF
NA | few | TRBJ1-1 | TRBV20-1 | TGCAGTGCTAGAGCTCTTCAGGGCGCCGGCACTGAAGCTTTCTTT | CSARALQGAGTEAFF
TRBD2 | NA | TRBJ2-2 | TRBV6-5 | TGTGCCAGCAGTACTGTCCCTGGCGGGGGAAGAGGTGCCGGGGAGCTGTTTTTT | CASSTVPGGGRGAGELFF
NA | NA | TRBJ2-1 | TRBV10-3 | TGTGCCATCACTACGACCCCGGACGATGAGCAGTTCTTC | CAITTTPDDEQFF
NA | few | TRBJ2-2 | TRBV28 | TGTGCCAGCAGTCCCCCTCAAAGGGGGGAGCTGTTTTTT | CASSPPQRGELFF
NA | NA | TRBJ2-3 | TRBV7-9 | TGTACCGGCGGTGAGGGGACGGGCAATGGAGATACGCAGTATTTT | CTGGEGTGNGDTQYF
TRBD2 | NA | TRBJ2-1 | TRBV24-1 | TGTGCCACCAGTGATTCCCTGAAGCTAGCGGGCCATGAGCAGTTCTTC | CATSDSLKLAGHEQFF
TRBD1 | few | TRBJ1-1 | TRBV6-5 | TGTGCCAGCAGTTACTTACCGGGACAGTTGAACACTGAAGCTTTCTTT | CASSYLPGQLNTEAFF
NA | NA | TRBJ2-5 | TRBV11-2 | TGTGCCAGCAGCCCGAAAGGACCGTTCGCGGAGACCCAGTACTTC | CASSPKGPFAETQYF
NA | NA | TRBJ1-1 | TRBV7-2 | TGTGCCAGCAGCTTAGCCTTGGGAGCTTTCTTT | CASSLALGAFF